This T cell receptor beta chain was obtained from a study of somatic mutations in cytotoxic T cells in rheumatoid arthritis. This clone appeared once. CDR1 is SGHAT, CDR2 FQDESV, per germline (reference sequence). The CDR3 sequence is 15 residues long. V shed 1 base and J 4 bases; nucleotides not matched to a gene: 3. Clones were read by immunoSEQ multiplex PCR, and TCRdb kept only the in-frame ones, dropping some. This sample has tens of thousands of clones, with 86% found just once. This receptor was taken from a woman between 50 and 59 years old in good health. The chain couples TRBV11-1 to TRBJ2-3; TRBD2 agrees at 9 bases. Input material: CD8+ T cells sorted from blood. CDR3 amino acids: CASSLGRGGSDTQYF. The CDR3 DNA reads as TGTGCCAGCAGCTTAGGGCGGGGGGGTTCAGATACGCAGTATTTT.